A single T cell receptor (beta chain) is shown here with its context. Its antigen is unknown. This sample is drawn from a study of sequential checkpoint blockade in melanoma. Study overall: After nivolumab or ipilimumab alone, some 22 patients had week-13 rebiopsies. Study-level findings and limits: In arm A, pretreatment tumor clonality was associated with response.

Documented treatment: randomized to nivolumab then ipilimumab (arm A) or the reverse (arm B). This CDR3 spans 13 amino acids. Germline V lookup: CDR1 MDHEN, CDR2 SYDVKM. V gave up 2 bases and J gave up 5 bases, with 9 bases separating them. Sequenced by immunoSEQ multiplex PCR; TCRdb stores in-frame clones only, minus some. The sample carries some 3,300 clones, around 35% recorded once. The rearrangement joins TRBV28 to TRBJ1-1; D is uncertain. This TCR was recovered from a human donor with melanoma. The source was tumor tissue (inferred from file names), collected from a patient given nivolumab and ipilimumab in sequence. DNA for the CDR3: TGTGCCAGCAGTTTAATAGGAAGTACTGAAGCTTTCTTT. It encodes CASSLIGSTEAFF. The complete variable domain, with remaining parts taken from reference TRBV28 and TRBJ1-1, reads DVKVTQSSRYLVKRTGEKVFLECVQDMDHENMFWYRQDPGLGLRLIYFSYDVKMKEKGDIPEGYSVSREKKERFSLILESASTNQTSMYLCASSLIGSTEAFFGQGTRLTVV.